A selection of T cell receptor beta chains follows, all from one sample in a study of CD8+ T cells in alopecia areata. Profiling relied on immunoSEQ multiplex PCR, and the TCRdb table lists in-frame clones only, not all of them. The table records around 200,000 clones, 55% to 70% of them present only once. The specimen was CD4+ T cells sorted from blood, collected at week 4, from a patient treated with tofacitinib. These receptors originate from a human donor with alopecia areata. CDR3s include the opening cysteine and the closing phenylalanine or tryptophan. The D gene is left open where the match is weak. Clone size appears in some rows only: once, few, many, or a class for an expanded clone.

J | length | V | size | D | DNA | CDR3
TRBJ2-5 | 15 | TRBV25-1 | - | - | TGTGCCAGCAGGACGAGCTCCGGGGGTCCAGAGACCCAGTACTTC | CASRTSSGGPETQYF
TRBJ1-2 | 11 | TRBV20-1 | - | TRBD1 | TGCAGTGCTGGACAGGTCCGGGGCTACACCTTC | CSAGQVRGYTF
TRBJ2-1 | 16 | TRBV19 | many | - | TGTGCCAGTACCCTCGTCCCACTGGGAGCCTACAATGAGCAGTTCTTC | CASTLVPLGAYNEQFF
TRBJ2-5 | 12 | TRBV5-1 | few | - | TGCGCCAGCAGCTTGGAAGAAGAGACCCAGTACTTC | CASSLEEETQYF
TRBJ1-1 | 13 | TRBV18 | - | - | TGTGCCAGCTCACAACAGGAATACACTGAAGCTTTCTTT | CASSQQEYTEAFF
TRBJ1-2 | 12 | TRBV6-5 | - | - | TGTGCCAGCAGTGAAATCCAGGAGGGCTACACCTTC | CASSEIQEGYTF
TRBJ2-1 | 13 | TRBV5-1 | - | - | TGCGCCAGCAGCTTGACCAGTTCCGCTGAGCAGTTCTTC | CASSLTSSAEQFF
TRBJ1-1 | 13 | TRBV5-1 | - | - | TGCGCCAGCAGCTTCCGACCCCTTACTGAAGCTTTCTTT | CASSFRPLTEAFF
TRBJ2-4 | 12 | TRBV28 | - | - | TGTGCCAGCAGTTTCGTAACGGGCATTCAGTACTTC | CASSFVTGIQYF
TRBJ1-1 | 11 | TRBV2 | few | - | TGTGCCAGCAGTTTTAGGTCTGAAGCTTTCTTT | CASSFRSEAFF
TRBJ2-3 | 14 | TRBV30 | - | TRBD2 | TGTGCCTGGGGACTAGCGGGACGCTCAGATACGCAGTATTTT | CAWGLAGRSDTQYF
TRBJ2-1 | 14 | TRBV7-6 | - | TRBD2 | TGTGCCAGCAGCCCCACTAGCGGGAGCAGGGAGCAGTTCTTC | CASSPTSGSREQFF
TRBJ2-2 | 15 | TRBV9 | - | TRBD2 | TGTGCCAGCAGCGTAGTTCTAGCGGGAGCCGGGGAGCTGTTTTTT | CASSVVLAGAGELFF
TRBJ1-5 | 14 | TRBV28 | - | TRBD1 | TGTGCCAGCAGTGGAGGGGGCTCGGGTCAGCCCCAGCATTTT | CASSGGGSGQPQHF
TRBJ1-1 | 11 | TRBV19 | - | TRBD1 | TGTGCCACAAAAGGGACAGTTGAAGCTTTCTTT | CATKGTVEAFF
TRBJ2-3 | 15 | TRBV30 | - | TRBD2 | TGTGCCTCCGGGAGGCTAGCGGGAGCCCCAGATACGCAGTATTTT | CASGRLAGAPDTQYF
TRBJ2-7 | 14 | TRBV30 | - | TRBD1 | TGTGCCTGGCAACAGGGGGCGCGTTCCTACGAGCAGTACTTC | CAWQQGARSYEQYF
TRBJ2-1 | 14 | TRBV6-1 | - | - | TGTGCCAGCAGTTCTCGGGGTCTGCGGAATGAGCAGTTCTTC | CASSSRGLRNEQFF
TRBJ2-5 | 14 | TRBV9 | - | - | TGTGCCAGCAGCGCGGGACTCGCGGAGGAGACCCAGTACTTC | CASSAGLAEETQYF
TRBJ2-7 | 12 | TRBV29-1 | few | - | TGCAGCGTAAGGGGCCTAGCGTACGAGCAGTACTTC | CSVRGLAYEQYF
TRBJ2-1 | 14 | TRBV4-3 | - | - | TGCGCCAGCAGCCAAGGTGGTGTGGACAATGAGCAGTTCTTC | CASSQGGVDNEQFF
TRBJ2-7 | 15 | TRBV2 | few | TRBD1 | TGTGCCACAGCCCGGGCCGGGACAGGGTCCTACGAGCAGTACTTC | CATARAGTGSYEQYF